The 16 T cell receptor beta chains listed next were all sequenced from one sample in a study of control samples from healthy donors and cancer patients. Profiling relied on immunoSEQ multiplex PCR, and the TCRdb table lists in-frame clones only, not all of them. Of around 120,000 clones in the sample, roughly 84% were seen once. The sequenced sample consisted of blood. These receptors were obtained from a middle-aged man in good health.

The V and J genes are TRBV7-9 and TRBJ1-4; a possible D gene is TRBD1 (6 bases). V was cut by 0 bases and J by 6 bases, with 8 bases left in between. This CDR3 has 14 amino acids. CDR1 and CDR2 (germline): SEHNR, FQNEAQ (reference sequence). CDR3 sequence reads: CASSLAGGHEKLFF. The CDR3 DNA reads TGTGCCAGCAGCTTAGCAGGGGGACATGAAAAACTGTTTTTT. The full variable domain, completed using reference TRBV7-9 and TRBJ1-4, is DTGVSQNPRHKITKRGQNVTFRCDPISEHNRLYWYRQTLGQGPEFLTYFQNEAQLEKSRLLSDRFSAERPKGSFSTLEIQRTEQGDSAMYLCASSLAGGHEKLFFGSGTQLSVL.

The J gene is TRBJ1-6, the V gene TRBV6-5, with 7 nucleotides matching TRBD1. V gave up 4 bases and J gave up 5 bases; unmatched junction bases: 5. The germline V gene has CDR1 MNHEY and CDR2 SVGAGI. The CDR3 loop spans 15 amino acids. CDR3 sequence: CASSFRGRDNSPLHF. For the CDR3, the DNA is TGTGCCAGCAGTTTCAGGGGGAGAGATAATTCACCCCTCCACTTT.

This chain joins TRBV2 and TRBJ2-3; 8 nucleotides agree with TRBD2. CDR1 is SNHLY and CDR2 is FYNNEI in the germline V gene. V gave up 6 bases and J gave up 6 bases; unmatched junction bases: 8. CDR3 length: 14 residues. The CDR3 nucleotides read TGTGCCAGCAGAGCCGGGACTAGGGTCGATACGCAGTATTTT. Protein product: CASRAGTRVDTQYF. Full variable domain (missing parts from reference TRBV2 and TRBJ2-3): EPEVTQTPSHQVTQMGQEVILRCVPISNHLYFYWYRQILGQKVEFLVSFYNNEISEKSEIFDDQFSVERPDGSNFTLKIRSTKLEDSAMYFCASRAGTRVDTQYFGPGTRLTVL.

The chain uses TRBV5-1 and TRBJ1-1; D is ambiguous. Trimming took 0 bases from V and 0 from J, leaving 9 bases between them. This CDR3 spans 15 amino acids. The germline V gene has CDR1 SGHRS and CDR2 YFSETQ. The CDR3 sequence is CASSLVGSLNTEAFF. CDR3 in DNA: TGCGCCAGCAGCTTGGTGGGCAGCCTGAACACTGAAGCTTTCTTT.

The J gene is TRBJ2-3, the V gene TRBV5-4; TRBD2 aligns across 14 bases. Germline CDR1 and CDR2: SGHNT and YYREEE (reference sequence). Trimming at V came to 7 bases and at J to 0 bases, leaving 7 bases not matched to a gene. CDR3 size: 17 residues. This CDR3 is CASSGTSGGLSTDTQYF. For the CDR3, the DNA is TGTGCCAGCTCGGGGACTAGCGGGGGCCTAAGCACAGATACGCAGTATTTT.

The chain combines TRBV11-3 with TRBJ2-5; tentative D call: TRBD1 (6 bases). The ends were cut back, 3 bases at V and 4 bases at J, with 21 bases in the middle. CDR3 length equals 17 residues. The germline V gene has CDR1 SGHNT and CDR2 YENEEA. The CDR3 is CASSLPTGTRGRETQYF. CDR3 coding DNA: TGTGCCAGCAGCTTGCCCACCGGGACAAGGGGGAGAGAGACCCAGTACTTC.

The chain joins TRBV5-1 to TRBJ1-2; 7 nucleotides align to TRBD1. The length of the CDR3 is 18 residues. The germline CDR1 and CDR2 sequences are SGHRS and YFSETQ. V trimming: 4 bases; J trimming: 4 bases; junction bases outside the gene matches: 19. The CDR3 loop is CASSGLGEYRGSVYGYTF. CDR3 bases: TGCGCCAGCAGCGGACTGGGAGAATACAGGGGATCGGTCTATGGCTACACCTTC. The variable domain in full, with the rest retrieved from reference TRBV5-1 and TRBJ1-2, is KAGVTQTPRYLIKTRGQQVTLSCSPISGHRSVSWYQQTPGQGLQFLFEYFSETQRNKGNFPGRFSGRQFSNSRSEMNVSTLELGDSALYLCASSGLGEYRGSVYGYTFGSGTRLTVV.

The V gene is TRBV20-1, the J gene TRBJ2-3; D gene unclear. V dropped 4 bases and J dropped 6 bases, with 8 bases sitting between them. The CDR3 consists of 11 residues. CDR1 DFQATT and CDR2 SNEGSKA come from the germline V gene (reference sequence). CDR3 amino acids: CSAINGDTQYF. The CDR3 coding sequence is TGCAGTGCTATTAATGGGGATACGCAGTATTTT.

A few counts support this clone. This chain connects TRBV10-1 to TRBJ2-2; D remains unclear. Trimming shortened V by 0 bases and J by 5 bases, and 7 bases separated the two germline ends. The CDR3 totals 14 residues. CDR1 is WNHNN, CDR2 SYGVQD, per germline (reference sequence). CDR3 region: CASSESIMTGELFF. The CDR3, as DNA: TGCGCCAGCAGTGAGTCGATAATGACCGGGGAGCTGTTTTTT.

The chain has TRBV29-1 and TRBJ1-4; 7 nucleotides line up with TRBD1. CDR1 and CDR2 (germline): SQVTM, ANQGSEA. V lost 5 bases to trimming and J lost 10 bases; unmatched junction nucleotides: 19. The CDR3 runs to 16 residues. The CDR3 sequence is CSVFIPSYRGFGKLFF. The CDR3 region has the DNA TGCAGCGTTTTTATCCCCTCGTACAGGGGTTTCGGAAAACTGTTTTTT.

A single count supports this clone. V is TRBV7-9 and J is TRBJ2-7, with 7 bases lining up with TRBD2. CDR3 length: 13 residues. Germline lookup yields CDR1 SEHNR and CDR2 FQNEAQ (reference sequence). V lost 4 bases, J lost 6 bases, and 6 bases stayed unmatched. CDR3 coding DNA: TGTGCCAGCAGCTCACCGAGCGGGGTCGAGCAGTACTTC. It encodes CASSSPSGVEQYF.

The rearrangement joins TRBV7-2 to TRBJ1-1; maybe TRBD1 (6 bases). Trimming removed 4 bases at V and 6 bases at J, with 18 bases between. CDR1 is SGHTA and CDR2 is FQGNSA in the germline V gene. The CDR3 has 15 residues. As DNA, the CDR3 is TGTGCCAGCAGCTCCCCCGGGGGCAGGAGCGCTGAAGCTTTCTTT. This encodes CASSSPGGRSAEAFF.

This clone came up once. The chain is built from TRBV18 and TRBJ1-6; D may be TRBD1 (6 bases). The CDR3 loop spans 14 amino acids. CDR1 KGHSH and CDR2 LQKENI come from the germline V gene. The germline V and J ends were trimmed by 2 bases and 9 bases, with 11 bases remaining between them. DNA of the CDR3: TGTGCCAGCTCACCAGAAGGGGGGGGTTCACCCCTCCACTTT. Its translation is CASSPEGGGSPLHF.

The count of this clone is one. The CDR3 DNA reads as TGTGCCAGCAGCAGTGGGCCAGTTGGTAGCAATCAGCCCCAGCATTTT. The encoded protein is CASSSGPVGSNQPQHF. This rearrangement joins TRBV5-6 to TRBJ1-5; D remains ambiguous. The ends were cut back, 4 bases at V and 0 bases at J, with 14 bases in the middle. The CDR3 has 16 residues. Germline loops: CDR1 SGHDT, CDR2 YYEEEE.

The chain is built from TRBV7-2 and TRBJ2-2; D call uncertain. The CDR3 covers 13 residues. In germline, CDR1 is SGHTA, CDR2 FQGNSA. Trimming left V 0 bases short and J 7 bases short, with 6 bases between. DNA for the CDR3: TGTGCCAGCAGCTTAGCCCCCATCGGGGAGCTGTTTTTT. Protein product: CASSLAPIGELFF. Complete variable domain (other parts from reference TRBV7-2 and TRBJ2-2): GAGVSQSPSNKVTEKGKDVELRCDPISGHTALYWYRQSLGQGLEFLIYFQGNSAPDKSGLPSDRFSAERTGGSVSTLTIQRTQQEDSAVYLCASSLAPIGELFFGEGSRLTVL.

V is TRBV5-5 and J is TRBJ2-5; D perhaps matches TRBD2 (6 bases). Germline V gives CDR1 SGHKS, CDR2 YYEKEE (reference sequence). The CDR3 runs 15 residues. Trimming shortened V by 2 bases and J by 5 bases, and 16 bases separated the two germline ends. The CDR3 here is CASSFLSGIRETQYF. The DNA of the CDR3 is TGTGCCAGCAGCTTCCTTAGCGGCATCAGGGAGACCCAGTACTTC.